This T cell receptor (beta chain) was captured in a study of blood T cells in healthy people across ages (dated by TCRdb to between 2015 and 2016). Regarding the research as a whole: In model experiments, template switching captured about one uniquely barcoded TCR beta cDNA molecule for every two T cells. The donors were split into four age groups: young (average approximately 16 years), middle-aged (roughly 39), aged (about 56) and long-lived (roughly 77). Using the same blood draw, the study looked at two additional independent replicas of 1 million unique cDNA reads for two donors, one aged 18 to 29 and the other aged 80 or older. Age-related changes in TCR beta repertoire diversity were measured in the study by deep sequencing normalized with unique cDNA molecular identifiers. Summary of the overall study and its limitations: Estimates of total diversity based on one million sequenced T cells were considered lower bounds and underestimates. Because the CMV infection status of the donors was unknown, age-related changes in expanded clonotypes may potentially have been confounded. Compared with the aged group, the long-lived group had more naive CD4+ T cells, fewer expanded clones and increased TCR diversity, suggesting age selection. Observed TCR beta diversity correlated strongly with the percentage of naive T cells measured by flow cytometry. Because profiling used bulk unsorted PBMCs, naive and antigen-experienced compartments could not be compared conclusively. As age increased, observed TCR beta diversity per million T cells dropped in a roughly linear way, and a significant reduction was already evident by age 40.

This clonotype was detected a few times. Its antigen remains undetermined. No qualities accompany the bases; no much larger clone lies one base away. The donors were 40 or so Caucasian individuals from Russia, aged roughly 6 to 100 years, who were systemically healthy. Around 10 milliliters of peripheral blood were collected from each donor into EDTA-treated Vacutainer tubes. Ficoll-Paque density-gradient centrifugation was used to isolate PBMCs, with at least 7 million per sample. Total RNA, at least 6 micrograms per sample, was extracted from PBMCs with Trizol reagent. Naive CD45RAhigh/CD27high T cell percentages were measured by flow cytometry on a PBMC aliquot from every donor. From the cysteine up to the phenylalanine, the CDR3 has a length of 16 residues. This entry keeps only the CDR3 DNA: 48 bases, framed from base 1. Libraries were constructed by 5' RACE. The reads were generated on an Illumina HiSeq 2500. A second 7 to 11 cycle PCR used a sample-barcoded 5' primer and a J-beta primer mix. Each TCR beta cDNA molecule received a unique molecular identifier from a template-switch 5' adaptor carrying 12 random nucleotides. Each sample yielded at least 3 million CDR3-containing paired-end reads. All of the RNA was converted into first-strand cDNA using the Mint cDNA synthesis kit, with a TRBC-specific oligonucleotide serving as the primer. All cDNA was treated with uracil-DNA glycosylase and then went through a first 18-cycle PCR with the universal primers M1SS and BC2_uni_R. On the authors' methods: Normalization of each sample was performed by random selection of 1 million high-quality reads, each carrying a distinct molecular identifier. Instead of being binned into consensus sequences, reads that shared molecular identifiers were thrown out. MiTCR, run with a Q25 quality threshold and the strictest error-elimination algorithm, handled CDR3 identification, clonotype clustering and error correction. Lower-bound total TCR beta diversity was estimated with a nonparametric unseen species model using Euler transformation. TCRdb redid the processing of the public reads, applying fastp at Q25 and MiXCR, and retained in-frame beta chains. Identical CDR3 proteins give one entry, which carries the most common genes and DNA. TCRdb, rather than the study authors, made the V and J calls. A total of some 800,000 distinct CDR3 sequences appear in this sample, roughly 25% of them only once. The ten largest clones capture approximately 4% of the sample.

The same sample was also used in a study of T cells of mothers and their children. In that second paper, the authors write: Donors were nine systemically healthy Caucasian individuals: three mothers and their six children. cDNA synthesis used all of the extracted RNA, with 1.5 ug of RNA in each 15 ul reaction. In the second PCR, sample barcodes and 2-4 random nucleotides were introduced via the M1S primer. Over 9 million TCR beta CDR3 reads came from each mother, compared with roughly 2.8 million reads from each child. Thymic selection shapes the output of TCR recombination in a similar way in related and unrelated pairs, and inherited differences have a minor effect. Normalized repertoire overlap was always found to be slightly, but never significantly, higher in related mother-child pairs than in unrelated mother-child pairs. No persistent microchimeric T cell clones were detected, at a sensitivity of around 97 clones per million clonotypes. The study used deep NGS to compare TCR beta repertoires of mothers and children, seeking features distinguishing related mother-child pairs from unrelated individuals. Mothers averaged around 40 +/- 4 years of age and children averaged roughly 10 +/- 4 years. Libraries were sequenced on Illumina HiSeq 2000 with 100+100 nt paired-end reads after adapter ligation with NEBNext reagents. To prevent cross-contamination, the mother and child libraries were prepared one month apart and sequenced in separate runs. For each donor, somewhere between about 500,000 and 2,000,000 distinct TCR beta clonotypes were identified. Naive TCR beta clonotypes were estimated from low-frequency clonotypes matched to each donor's FACS-determined naive share, without sorting.

Sequencing used blood. This receptor was taken from a boy between 10 and 17 years old in good health. The V gene is TRBV21-1 and the J gene is TRBJ2-1. TRBV21-1 represents a pseudogene. CDR3 sequence: CASATPSNSRHNEQFF. The sequence in DNA is TGTGCCTCAGCAACTCCGAGCAATTCGAGGCACAATGAGCAGTTCTTC.